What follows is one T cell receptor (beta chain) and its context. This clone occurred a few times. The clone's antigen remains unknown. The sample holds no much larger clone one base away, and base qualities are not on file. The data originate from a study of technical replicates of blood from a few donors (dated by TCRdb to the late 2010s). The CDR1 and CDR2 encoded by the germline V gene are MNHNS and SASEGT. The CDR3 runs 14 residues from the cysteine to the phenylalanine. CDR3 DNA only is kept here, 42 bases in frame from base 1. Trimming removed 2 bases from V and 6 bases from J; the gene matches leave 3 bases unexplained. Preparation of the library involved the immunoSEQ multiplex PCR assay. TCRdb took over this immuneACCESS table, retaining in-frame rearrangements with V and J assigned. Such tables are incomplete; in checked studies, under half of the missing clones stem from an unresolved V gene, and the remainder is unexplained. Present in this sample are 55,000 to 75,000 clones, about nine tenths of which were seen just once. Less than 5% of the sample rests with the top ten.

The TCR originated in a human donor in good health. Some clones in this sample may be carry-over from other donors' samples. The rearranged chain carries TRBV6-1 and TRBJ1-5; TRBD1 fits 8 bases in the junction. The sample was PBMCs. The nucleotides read TGTGCCAGCAGTGAACAGGGGGCTGGTCAGCCCCAGCATTTT. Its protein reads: CASSEQGAGQPQHF.